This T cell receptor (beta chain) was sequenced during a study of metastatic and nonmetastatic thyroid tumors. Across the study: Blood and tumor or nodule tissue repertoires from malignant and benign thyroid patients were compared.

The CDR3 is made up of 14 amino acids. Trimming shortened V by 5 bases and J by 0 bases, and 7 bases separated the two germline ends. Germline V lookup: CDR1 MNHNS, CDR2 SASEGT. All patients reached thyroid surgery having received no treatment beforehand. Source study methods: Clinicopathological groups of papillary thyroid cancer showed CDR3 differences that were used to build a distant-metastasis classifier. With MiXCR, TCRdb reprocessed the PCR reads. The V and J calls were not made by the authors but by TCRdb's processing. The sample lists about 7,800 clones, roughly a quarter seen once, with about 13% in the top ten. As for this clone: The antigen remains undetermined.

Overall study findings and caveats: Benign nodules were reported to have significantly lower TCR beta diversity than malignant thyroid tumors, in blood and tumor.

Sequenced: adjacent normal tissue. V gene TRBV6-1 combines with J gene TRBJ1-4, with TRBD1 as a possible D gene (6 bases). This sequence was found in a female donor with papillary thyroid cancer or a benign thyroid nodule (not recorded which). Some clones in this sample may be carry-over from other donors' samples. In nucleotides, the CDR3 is TGTGCCAGCAGTACAGGGTCAACTAATGAAAAACTGTTTTTT. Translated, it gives CASSTGSTNEKLFF.